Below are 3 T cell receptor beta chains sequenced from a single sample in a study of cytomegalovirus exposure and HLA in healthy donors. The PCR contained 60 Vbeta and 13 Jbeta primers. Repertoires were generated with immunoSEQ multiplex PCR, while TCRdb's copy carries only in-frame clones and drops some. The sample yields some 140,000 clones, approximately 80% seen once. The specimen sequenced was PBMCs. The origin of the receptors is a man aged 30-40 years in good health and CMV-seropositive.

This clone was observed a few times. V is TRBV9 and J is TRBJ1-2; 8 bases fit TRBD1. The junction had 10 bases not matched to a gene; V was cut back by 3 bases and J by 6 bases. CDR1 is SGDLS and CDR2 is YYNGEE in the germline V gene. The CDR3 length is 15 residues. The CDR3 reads CASSAPPGQDHGYTF. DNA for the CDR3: TGTGCCAGCAGCGCCCCACCGGGACAGGACCATGGCTACACCTTC.

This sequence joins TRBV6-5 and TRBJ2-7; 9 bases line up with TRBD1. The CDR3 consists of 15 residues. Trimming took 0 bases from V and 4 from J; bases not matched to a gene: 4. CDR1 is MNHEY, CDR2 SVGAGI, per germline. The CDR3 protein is CASSYSDRGFYEQYF. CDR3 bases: TGTGCCAGCAGTTACTCGGACAGGGGATTTTACGAGCAGTACTTC.

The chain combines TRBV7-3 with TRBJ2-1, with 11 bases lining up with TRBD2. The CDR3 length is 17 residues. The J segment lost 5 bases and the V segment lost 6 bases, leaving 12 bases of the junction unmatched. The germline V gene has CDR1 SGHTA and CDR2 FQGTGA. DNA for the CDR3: TGTGCCAGCAGTAGAGGGGCCGGGACTAGCGGAGACAATGAGCAGTTCTTC. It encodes CASSRGAGTSGDNEQFF.